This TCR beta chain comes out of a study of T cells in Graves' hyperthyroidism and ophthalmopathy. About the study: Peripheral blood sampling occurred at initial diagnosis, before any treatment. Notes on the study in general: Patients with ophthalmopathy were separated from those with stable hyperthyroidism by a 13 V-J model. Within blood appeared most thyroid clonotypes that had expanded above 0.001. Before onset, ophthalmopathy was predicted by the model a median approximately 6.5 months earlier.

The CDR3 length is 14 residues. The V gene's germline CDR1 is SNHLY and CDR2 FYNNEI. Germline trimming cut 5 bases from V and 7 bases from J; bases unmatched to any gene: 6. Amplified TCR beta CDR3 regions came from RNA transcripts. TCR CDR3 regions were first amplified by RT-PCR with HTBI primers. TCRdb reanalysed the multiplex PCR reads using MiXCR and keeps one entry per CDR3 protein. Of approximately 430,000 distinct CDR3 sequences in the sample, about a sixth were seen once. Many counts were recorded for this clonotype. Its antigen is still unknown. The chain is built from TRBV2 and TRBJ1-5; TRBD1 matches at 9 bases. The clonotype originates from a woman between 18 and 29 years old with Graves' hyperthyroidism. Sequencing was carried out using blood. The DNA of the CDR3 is TGTGCCAGCAGTATAGGACAGGGGTGGCAGCCCCAGCATTTT. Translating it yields CASSIGQGWQPQHF.